This T cell receptor (beta chain) was identified during a study of blood T cell repertoires in COVID-19. In the study overall: Spain, Italy and the United States supplied samples that represented acute and convalescent COVID-19. Sources were T cells, B-cell-depleted T cells, or PBMCs; the material itself was cDNA or gDNA.

Authors' methods: Counts of nucleated cells, estimated from reference gene primer amplification, were obtained. Data came from immunoSEQ multiplex PCR; TCRdb stores just in-frame clones and leaves some out. V and J calls and clone size are as listed in that table; D and trimming were resolved from the DNA. Among about 200,000 clones listed, 88% were seen once. This clonotype originated in a man younger than 30 with active or convalescent COVID-19. The sequencing input was peripheral blood.

CDR3 sequence: CASSLGQAPRGYTF. In nucleotides, the CDR3 is TGTGCCAGCAGCTTGGGACAGGCCCCGCGGGGCTACACCTTC. This chain links TRBV7-8 with TRBJ1-2; 8 nucleotides align to TRBD1. The CDR3 loop spans 14 amino acids. The J segment lost 8 bases and the V segment lost 3 bases, leaving 8 bases of the junction unmatched. Germline values: CDR1 SGHVS, CDR2 FQNEAQ.